This TCR beta chain was recorded in a study of blood T cell repertoires in COVID-19. Study context: Samples of COVID-19 (acute and convalescent) were obtained from the United States, Italy and Spain. The cDNA or gDNA used as material had been derived from T cells, B-cell-depleted T cells, or PBMCs.

The J segment lost 5 bases and the V segment lost 3 bases, leaving 0 bases of the junction unmatched. The CDR3 spans 13 residues. Germline V CDR1 and CDR2: KGHSH, LQKENI. Authors' processing steps: The authors estimated nucleated cell counts from reference gene primer amplification. The protocol was immunoSEQ multiplex PCR, while the TCRdb copy is restricted to in-frame clones and leaves out a portion. V and J calls and clone size are given by that table; D and trimming were obtained from the DNA. Of around 300,000 clones in the sample, more than 80% were seen once. About this clone: Other nucleotide sequences in the sample specify the same CDR3.

The source material was peripheral blood. The V and J genes are TRBV18 and TRBJ1-2, with 10 bases identical to TRBD1. The receptor comes from a woman aged 40 to 55 with acute or convalescent COVID-19. As DNA, the CDR3 is TGTGCCAGCTCACCGGACAGGGGGTATGGCTACACCTTC. It codes for CASSPDRGYGYTF. The variable domain in full, completed from reference TRBV18 and TRBJ1-2, reads NAGVMQNPRHLVRRRGQEARLRCSPMKGHSHVYWYRQLPEEGLKFMVYLQKENIIDESGMPKERFSAEFPKEGPSILRIQQVVRGDSAAYFCASSPDRGYGYTFGSGTRLTVV.